This TCR beta chain was retrieved from a study of shared clonotypes between healthy human individuals. The wider study: A donor's plate count was three for CD4 naive and three for CD4 memory; CD8 naive had two and CD8 memory one. General study points: Read depth was anticipated to influence clonotype sharing among donors.

As regards this clone: Its specificity is not known.

The naive CD8 population came from CD45RO-negative cells selected for CCR7, without terminally differentiated effector memory CD45RA+ cells. Splitting of each subset's genomic DNA was done evenly across several immunoSEQ plates. Sorted-subset replicate PCRs used approximately 190 ng of genomic DNA. This amount corresponded to 30,000 to 35,000 T cell genomes. Method: immunoSEQ multiplex PCR; TCRdb's copy keeps in-frame clones and lacks some. This sample carries approximately 600,000 clones, 85% to 95% of them seen once, and the ten largest clones take over 0.095%. V was pared by 4 bases and J by 3 bases, with 20 bases between. Germline V lookup: CDR1 SGHDT, CDR2 YYEEEE. This CDR3 comprises 16 residues.

Sequencing was carried out using naive CD8+ T cells sorted from blood. The origin of this receptor is a woman aged 25 to 39 in good health. V usage is TRBV5-6 and J usage is TRBJ2-7; D unresolved. CDR3 nucleotide sequence: TGTGCCAGCAGCATTTCCCTTCAGGCGGAGAGCTACGAGCAGTACTTC. Protein product: CASSISLQAESYEQYF.